This T cell receptor beta chain was captured in a study of blood T cell repertoires in COVID-19 (dated by TCRdb to 2019 to 2021). Background on the whole study: Samples from collaborators originated in the United States, Italy and Spain and spanned both the acute and convalescent phases of COVID-19. The material from the prospective study consisted of cDNA or gDNA derived from T cells, B-cell-depleted T cells, or PBMCs. Subjects who had been exposed to COVID-19, were actively infected with it, or had recovered from it provided the deeply sampled blood TCRbeta repertoires that made up the dataset. The repertoires were released in a freely available public database meant as a resource for research on the immune response to SARS-CoV-2. The samples were drawn from two sources: the first 160 participants of the ongoing ImmuneRACE study, and over 950 subjects contributed by 6 global collaborators. Sample metadata almost always included a de-identified subject ID, COVID-19 status, age in years and sex. Where available, HLA class I and class II types were obtained from metadata supplied by the sample provider rather than from assay-based typing. Overall study results and their limits: The quantity of clinical and demographic metadata differed by source and by participant and was supplied without curation.

Worth noting for this clone: There is no known antigen for this receptor. No per-base quality is available; no much larger clone lies one base away.

The immunoSEQ Assay, a bias-controlled multiplex PCR, was used to amplify TCRbeta CDR3 regions from genomic DNA. The study's own analysis went as follows. Within the assay, amplification of reference gene primers was used to estimate how many nucleated cells each sample contained. To quantify the absolute abundance of each unique TCRbeta CDR3 rearrangement, sequence reads were collapsed and filtered. For each sample, productive Simpson clonality was calculated by taking the square root of Simpson's diversity index across productive rearrangements. Entries here come from immuneACCESS through TCRdb and include only in-frame sequences with V and J called. Some clones fail to appear in such tables; in the studies checked, an unresolved V gene covers under half of the shortfall, and the cause of the remainder is unknown. V and J calls plus clone size are reproduced from that table; the DNA served to infer D and trimming. This sample gives roughly 260,000 clones in total; 80% to 90% of them show up just once. The ten largest clones add up to 1.9% of the sample.

Participants in the prospective study were aged about 18 to 90 years, lived in about two dozen United States geographic areas, and enrolled through a virtual design. In the prospective study, cohorts were assigned on the basis of participant-reported clinical history obtained from a screening survey and a study questionnaire. ImmuneRACE Cohort 3 recovered participants were defined by two consecutive negative NP/OP PCR tests, healthcare professional clearance, or symptom resolution. In the prospective study, mobile phlebotomists collected whole blood, serum and a nasopharyngeal or oropharyngeal swab from each participant. Prospective study participants could optionally give additional blood draws and questionnaires over an approximately two-month period. Before DNA extraction, blood samples from the prospective study were shipped at room temperature or frozen. CDR1 and CDR2 were assigned from the germline V gene as LGHNA and YNFKEQ. The CDR3 starts with the cysteine, ends with the phenylalanine, and has 15 residues. CDR3 DNA only is kept here, 45 bases in frame from base 1. V loses 1 base of germline sequence and J loses 2 bases, and the interval between the two ends is 11 bases.

Sequencing used PBMCs or T cells enriched from blood (not recorded which). The clonotype originates from a woman aged 45-65 years who had recovered from COVID-19. The chain uses TRBV4-2 and TRBJ2-5; 5 matching bases give a weak D call of TRBD1. The DNA reads as follows: TGTGCCAGCAGCCAAGGAGAGACAGATCAAGAGACCCAGTACTTC. Its coded protein is CASSQGETDQETQYF.